Below are 30 T cell receptor beta chains sequenced from a single sample in a study of T cell responses to AZD1222 COVID-19 vaccine. Method: immunoSEQ multiplex PCR; TCRdb's copy keeps in-frame clones and lacks some. The sample contains 95,000 to 150,000 clones, around 86% of which appear only once. This sample comprised peripheral blood, obtained on day 0 of AZD1222 vaccination. The receptors come from an adult in good health.

A single count supports this clone. The rearrangement joins TRBV7-9 to TRBJ1-4; 7 bases align to TRBD1. The trim removed 0 bases at V and 5 bases at J, leaving 3 bases unmatched. Germline loops: CDR1 SEHNR, CDR2 FQNEAQ (reference sequence). The CDR3 has 15 residues. The CDR3 spells CASSLAETGNEKLFF. The CDR3 DNA reads as TGTGCCAGCAGCTTAGCGGAGACAGGGAATGAAAAACTGTTTTTT.

This chain links TRBV12-3 or TRBV12-4 with TRBJ1-5, with no clear D. V lost 3 bases to trimming and J lost 4 bases, with 7 bases between them. This CDR3 is 13 amino acids long. In DNA form, the CDR3 reads TGTGCCAGCAGTTTGAAGGCTAATCAGCCCCAGCATTTT. It encodes CASSLKANQPQHF.

In its sample, this clone was seen a few times. The CDR3: CASSEQTSGGPYEQFF. For the CDR3, the DNA is TGTGCCAGTAGTGAACAAACTAGCGGGGGGCCGTATGAGCAGTTCTTC. This chain uses TRBV19 with TRBJ2-1; 12 bases are shared with TRBD2. The germline CDR1 and CDR2 sequences are LNHDA and SQIVND (reference sequence). V was pared by 5 bases and J by 8 bases, with 10 bases of the junction left unmatched. The CDR3 consists of 16 residues. Full variable domain (missing parts from reference TRBV19 and TRBJ2-1): DGGITQSPKYLFRKEGQNVTLSCEQNLNHDAMYWYRQDPGQGLRLIYYSQIVNDFQKGDIAEGYSVSREKKESFPLTVTSAQKNPTAFYLCASSEQTSGGPYEQFFGPGTRLTVL.

The rearrangement joins TRBV5-1 to TRBJ1-2, with a weak D call TRBD1 (5 bases). V lost 4 bases to trimming and J lost 4 bases, with 11 bases between them. CDR3 size: 13 residues. Looked up from germline, CDR1 is SGHRS and CDR2 is YFSETQ. Here the CDR3 reads CASSADGGYGYTF. The CDR3 nucleotides are TGCGCCAGCAGCGCGGACGGGGGCTATGGCTACACCTTC.

This CDR3 reads CASSQDADGQYF. The CDR3 DNA reads as TGTGCCAGCAGCCAAGACGCTGATGGGCAGTACTTC. This rearrangement joins TRBV4-2 to TRBJ2-7; D is ambiguous. V was pared by 0 bases and J by 9 bases, with 9 bases between. The germline V gene has CDR1 LGHNA and CDR2 YNFKEQ. The CDR3 is made up of 12 amino acids.

The table lists this clone with a few counts. The chain has TRBV7-9 and TRBJ1-1; D may be TRBD1 (5 bases). The CDR3 is 12 residues long. Per germline, CDR1 SEHNR and CDR2 FQNEAQ (reference sequence). Trimming removed 8 bases from V and 5 bases from J, with 12 bases in between. This CDR3 is CASGGRKTEAFF. CDR3 nucleotide sequence: TGTGCCAGCGGGGGGAGGAAGACTGAAGCTTTCTTT. Full variable domain (missing parts from reference TRBV7-9 and TRBJ1-1): DTGVSQNPRHKITKRGQNVTFRCDPISEHNRLYWYRQTLGQGPEFLTYFQNEAQLEKSRLLSDRFSAERPKGSFSTLEIQRTEQGDSAMYLCASGGRKTEAFFGQGTRLTVV.

The V gene is TRBV20-1, the J gene TRBJ1-1; a possible D gene is TRBD1 (5 bases). Looked up from germline, CDR1 is DFQATT and CDR2 is SNEGSKA (reference sequence). The CDR3 extends over 10 amino acids. The CDR3 sequence: CSAGLYEAFF. The CDR3 DNA is TGCAGCGCAGGGCTCTATGAAGCTTTCTTT.

The chain has TRBV12-5 and TRBJ2-4; D ambiguous. V was cut by 1 base and J by 5 bases, with 9 bases left in between. This CDR3 region has 14 residues. The germline CDR1 and CDR2 sequences are LGHNT and FRNRAP. In nucleotides, the CDR3 is TGTGCTAGTGGTTTGGGCGAAGTCGAAAACATTCAGTACTTC. Encoded protein: CASGLGEVENIQYF.

The rearrangement uses TRBV10-3 and TRBJ2-7; 7 nucleotides line up with TRBD1. CDR3 length equals 14 residues. Trimming cost V 3 bases and J 2 bases; bases outside gene matches: 4. Germline V lookup: CDR1 ENHRY, CDR2 SYGVKD. The CDR3 coding sequence is TGTGCCATCAGTGATCGACAGGGCCCCTACGAGCAGTACTTC. It specifies CAISDRQGPYEQYF.

This clone came up a few times. The chain uses TRBV3-1 (or the pseudogene TRBV3-2) and TRBJ2-7; D may be TRBD1 (6 bases). Germline V gene sequence: CDR1 LGHDT, CDR2 YNNKEL (reference sequence). Trimming pared 4 bases from V and 2 bases from J, leaving 12 bases between. This CDR3 spans 14 amino acids. The CDR3 bases are TGTGCCAGCAGCCCGGACAGACCACCCTACGAGCAGTACTTC. Its protein product is CASSPDRPPYEQYF.

This clone was counted once. This chain links TRBV5-4 with TRBJ2-5; 7 bases match TRBD2. After removal of 0 bases from V and 4 bases from J, the junction contained 12 bases not matched to a gene. The CDR3 covers 17 residues. Per the germline V gene, CDR1 is SGHNT and CDR2 is YYREEE (reference sequence). The CDR3 coding sequence is TGTGCCAGCAGCTTGGGCGGGGGTCAACCCTCGATAGAGACCCAGTACTTC. Translated, it gives CASSLGGGQPSIETQYF. Full variable domain (missing parts from reference TRBV5-4 and TRBJ2-5): ETGVTQSPTHLIKTRGQQVTLRCSSQSGHNTVSWYQQALGQGPQFIFQYYREEENGRGNFPPRFSGLQFPNYSSELNVNALELDDSALYLCASSLGGGQPSIETQYFGPGTRLLVL.

The V and J genes are TRBV6-2 or TRBV6-3 and TRBJ1-1; no clear D gene. The CDR3 totals 12 residues. Deletions cut 0 bases from V and 11 bases from J, with 10 bases between. Germline lookup yields CDR1 MNHEY and CDR2 SVGEGT. As DNA, the CDR3 is TGTGCCAGCAGTTACTCGACCGAGGGCGCTTTCTTT. Protein sequence: CASSYSTEGAFF.

The chain carries TRBV20-1 and TRBJ2-7, with 8 bases fitting TRBD1. The CDR3 consists of 13 residues. Looked up from germline, CDR1 is DFQATT and CDR2 is SNEGSKA (reference sequence). With V trimmed by 3 bases and J by 7 bases, 8 bases remained unmatched. In DNA, the CDR3 is TGCAGTGCTAGTCAGGGGGCGATGGGAGAGCAGTACTTC. Encoded protein: CSASQGAMGEQYF.

The rearrangement uses TRBV12-3 or TRBV12-4 and TRBJ2-7, with D unclear. With 5 bases removed from V and 1 base from J, the gap between germline ends came to 6 bases. The length of the CDR3 is 12 residues. CDR3 bases: TGTGCCAGCAGTGACCGGTCCTACGAGCAGTACTTC. This translates into CASSDRSYEQYF.

The rearrangement joins TRBV5-4 to TRBJ1-3; 9 positions agree with TRBD1. The ends lost 4 bases at V and 0 bases at J; junction bases unmatched: 5. Looked up from germline, CDR1 is SGHNT and CDR2 is YYREEE (reference sequence). The CDR3 is 16 residues long. The CDR3 DNA sequence: TGTGCCAGCAGCCTGGGACAGGGTGGCTCTGGAAACACCATATATTTT. The encoded protein is CASSLGQGGSGNTIYF.

The chain is built from TRBV6-4 and TRBJ1-2, with D hard to call. Between the trimmed V and J ends, which lost 0 bases and 4 bases, there was a span of 12 bases. Germline CDR1 is MRHNA and CDR2 is SNTAGT. This CDR3 spans 15 amino acids. The CDR3 bases are TGTGCCAGCAGTGACTCGCGGGAGGAGACCTATGGCTACACCTTC. It is translated as CASSDSREETYGYTF.

This sequence joins TRBV11-2 and TRBJ2-7; 12 bases align to TRBD2. Germline loops: CDR1 SGHAT, CDR2 FQNNGV. V lost 10 bases, J lost 3 bases, and 7 bases stayed unmatched. The CDR3 is 14 amino acids. CDR3 DNA sequence: TGTGCCACCAAGACTAGCGGGGGATACTACGAGCAGTACTTC. It yields the protein CATKTSGGYYEQYF.

The chain carries TRBV7-9 and TRBJ1-3; weak D call: TRBD1 (6 bases). CDR1 is SEHNR, CDR2 FQNEAQ, per germline (reference sequence). Deletions cut 4 bases from V and 0 bases from J, with 13 bases between. This CDR3 is 16 amino acids long. This CDR3 reads CASSSPGQSSGNTIYF. The CDR3 DNA sequence: TGTGCCAGCAGCTCGCCAGGACAGAGCTCTGGAAACACCATATATTTT.

The chain is built from TRBV5-6 and TRBJ1-1, with D possibly being TRBD1 (5 bases). Trimming took off 0 bases at V and 7 bases at J, with 10 bases between the two ends. CDR1 SGHDT and CDR2 YYEEEE come from the germline V gene. The CDR3 runs to 13 residues. As DNA, the CDR3 is TGTGCCAGCAGCTTGGGCTGGGGACTTGAAGCTTTCTTT. Translation gives CASSLGWGLEAFF.

This chain joins TRBV25-1 and TRBJ2-5; a weak D match, TRBD2 (6 bases). CDR1 MGHDK and CDR2 SYGVNS come from the germline V gene. V was shortened by 2 bases and J by 2 bases, with 15 bases between the two germline ends. This CDR3 is 16 amino acids long. The CDR3 is CASSEPYPGRQETQYF. The CDR3 nucleotides read TGTGCCAGCAGTGAACCCTACCCAGGGAGGCAAGAGACCCAGTACTTC.

The chain recombines TRBV2 with TRBJ1-5; D gene uncertain. The CDR3 covers 14 residues. Germline V gives CDR1 SNHLY, CDR2 FYNNEI. Trimming pared 4 bases from V and 7 bases from J, leaving 14 bases between. CDR3 DNA sequence: TGTGCCAGCAGTGGCGACCCCCGGGGACAGCCCCAGCATTTT. It encodes CASSGDPRGQPQHF.

As DNA, the CDR3 is TGTGCCAGCAGCTTAGTAGGTGGTGAGACTGAAGCTTTCTTT. Its translation: CASSLVGGETEAFF. This chain links TRBV7-9 with TRBJ1-1; D remains ambiguous. This CDR3 is 14 amino acids long. The V end lost 1 base, the J end lost 5 bases, and 11 bases lay between the germline ends. Germline CDR1 SEHNR, CDR2 FQNEAQ (reference sequence).

V usage is TRBV20-1 and J usage is TRBJ2-7; 13 bases are shared with TRBD2. Trimming cost V 3 bases and J 5 bases; bases outside gene matches: 7. Per the germline V gene, CDR1 is DFQATT and CDR2 is SNEGSKA (reference sequence). The CDR3 is 15 residues long. In nucleotides, the CDR3 is TGCAGTGCTAGTGAGGCACTAGCGGGGGGGGACGAGCAGTACTTC. It codes for CSASEALAGGDEQYF.

The V gene is TRBV4-2, the J gene TRBJ1-5, with D maybe TRBD1 (5 bases). The CDR3 spans 12 residues. Germline assignment: CDR1 LGHNA and CDR2 YNFKEQ. The ends were cut back, 4 bases at V and 4 bases at J, with 5 bases in the middle. The CDR3 reads CASSPGNQPQHF. In DNA, the CDR3 is TGTGCCAGCAGCCCAGGGAATCAGCCCCAGCATTTT.

The gene calls are TRBV5-6 and TRBJ1-6, with a possible D match to TRBD1 (5 bases). Germline V gene lookup returns CDR1 SGHDT and CDR2 YYEEEE. The CDR3 runs to 12 residues. V was clipped by 3 bases and J by 7 bases, with 5 bases between them. The CDR3, as DNA: TGTGCCAGCAGCTGGGGGAATTCACCCCTCCACTTT. Its protein is CASSWGNSPLHF.

The chain carries TRBV18 and TRBJ1-1; weak D call: TRBD1 (5 bases). The V end lost 6 bases, the J end lost 5 bases, and 13 bases lay between the germline ends. CDR3 length equals 13 residues. Germline V gives CDR1 KGHSH, CDR2 LQKENI. This CDR3 is CASSDVRETEAFF. DNA for the CDR3: TGTGCCAGCTCGGATGTCAGGGAAACTGAAGCTTTCTTT.

The rearrangement links TRBV11-3 to TRBJ2-7, with 8 nucleotides matching TRBD1. Germline V CDR1 and CDR2: SGHNT, YENEEA. Trimming removed 5 bases from V and 5 bases from J; junction bases left unmatched: 5. The CDR3 sequence is 13 residues long. This CDR3 reads CASSPGQGHEQYF. CDR3 nucleotide sequence: TGTGCCAGCAGCCCTGGACAGGGACACGAGCAGTACTTC.

The V call is TRBV10-1, the J call TRBJ2-1, with TRBD1 matching over 7 bases. Trimming cost V 6 bases and J 1 base; bases outside gene matches: 9. From germline, CDR1 is WNHNN and CDR2 SYGVQD (reference sequence). The CDR3 runs to 16 residues. CDR3 bases: TGCGCCAGCAGCGGACAGGCTGGGGGTTCCTACAATGAGCAGTTCTTC. Translated, it gives CASSGQAGGSYNEQFF.

V and J are TRBV4-1 and TRBJ1-2; D call uncertain. Germline values: CDR1 MGHRA, CDR2 YSYEKL. The V and J ends lost 3 bases and 6 bases respectively, with 17 bases between them. CDR3 length: 15 residues. The CDR3 sequence is CASSHPARQANGYTF. CDR3 DNA: TGCGCCAGCAGCCACCCCGCAAGGCAGGCCAATGGCTACACCTTC.

The genes are TRBV9 and TRBJ1-1, with TRBD1 matching over 10 bases. This CDR3 spans 14 amino acids. Germline V gene sequence: CDR1 SGDLS, CDR2 YYNGEE. V lost 3 bases to trimming and J lost 4 bases; unmatched junction nucleotides: 3. CDR3 loop: CASSARTGGTEAFF. DNA of the CDR3: TGTGCCAGCAGCGCCCGGACAGGGGGCACTGAAGCTTTCTTT.